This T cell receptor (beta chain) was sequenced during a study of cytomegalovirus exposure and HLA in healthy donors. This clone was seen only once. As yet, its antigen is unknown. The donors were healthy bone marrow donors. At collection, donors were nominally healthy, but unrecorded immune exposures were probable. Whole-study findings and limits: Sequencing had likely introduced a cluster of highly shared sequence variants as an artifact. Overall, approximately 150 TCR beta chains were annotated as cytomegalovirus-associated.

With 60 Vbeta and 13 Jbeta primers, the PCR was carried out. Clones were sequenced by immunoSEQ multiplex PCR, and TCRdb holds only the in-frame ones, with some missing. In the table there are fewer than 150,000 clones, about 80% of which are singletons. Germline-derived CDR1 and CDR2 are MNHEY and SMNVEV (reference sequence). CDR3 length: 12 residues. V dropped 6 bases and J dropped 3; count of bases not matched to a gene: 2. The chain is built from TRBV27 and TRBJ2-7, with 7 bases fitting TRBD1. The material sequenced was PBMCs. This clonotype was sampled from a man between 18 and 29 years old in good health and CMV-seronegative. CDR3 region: CASSQGVYEQYF. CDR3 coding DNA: TGTGCCAGCAGCCAGGGGGTCTACGAGCAGTACTTC.